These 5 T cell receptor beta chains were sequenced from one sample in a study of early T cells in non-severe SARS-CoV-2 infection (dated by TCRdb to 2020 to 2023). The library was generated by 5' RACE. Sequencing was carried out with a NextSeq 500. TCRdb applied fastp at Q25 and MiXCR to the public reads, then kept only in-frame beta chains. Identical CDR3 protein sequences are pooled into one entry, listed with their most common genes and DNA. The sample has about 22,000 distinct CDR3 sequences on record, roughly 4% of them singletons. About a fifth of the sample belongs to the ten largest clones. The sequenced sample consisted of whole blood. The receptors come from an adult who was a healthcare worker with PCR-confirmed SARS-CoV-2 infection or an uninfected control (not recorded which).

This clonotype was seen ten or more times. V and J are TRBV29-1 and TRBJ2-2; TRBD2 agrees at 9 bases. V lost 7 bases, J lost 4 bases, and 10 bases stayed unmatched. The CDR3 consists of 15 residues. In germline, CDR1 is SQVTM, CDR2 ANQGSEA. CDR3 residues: CSAKGLAGRTGELFF. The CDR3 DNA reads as TGCAGCGCTAAGGGCCTAGCGGGACGCACCGGGGAGCTGTTTTTT.

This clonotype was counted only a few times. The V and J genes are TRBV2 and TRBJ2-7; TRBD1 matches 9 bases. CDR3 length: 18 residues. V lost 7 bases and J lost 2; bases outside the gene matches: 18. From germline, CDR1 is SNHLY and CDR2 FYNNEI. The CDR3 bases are TGTGCCAGCATTTTGCCGGGACAGGGCTTTCATGTTACCTACGAGCAGTACTTC. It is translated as CASILPGQGFHVTYEQYF.

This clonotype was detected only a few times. CDR3 loop: CSVDAGGPGDEQFF. The DNA of the CDR3 is TGCAGCGTTGACGCGGGAGGGCCTGGCGATGAGCAGTTCTTC. The chain carries TRBV29-1 and TRBJ2-1; TRBD2 aligns across 9 bases. The germline CDR1 and CDR2 sequences are SQVTM and ANQGSEA. V lost 3 bases and J lost 8; bases outside the gene matches: 8. This CDR3 comprises 14 residues.

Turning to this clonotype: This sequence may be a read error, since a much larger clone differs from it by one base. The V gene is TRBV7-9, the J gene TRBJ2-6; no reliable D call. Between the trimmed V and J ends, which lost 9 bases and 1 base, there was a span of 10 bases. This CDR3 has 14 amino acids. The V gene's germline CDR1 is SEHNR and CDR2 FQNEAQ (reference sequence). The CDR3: CARVRSSGANVLTF. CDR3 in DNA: TGTGCCAGAGTTAGAAGTTCTGGGGCCAACGTCCTGACTTTC. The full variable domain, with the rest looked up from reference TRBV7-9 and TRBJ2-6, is DTGVSQNPRHKITKRGQNVTFRCDPISEHNRLYWYRQTLGQGPEFLTYFQNEAQLEKSRLLSDRFSAERPKGSFSTLEIQRTEQGDSAMYLCARVRSSGANVLTFGAGSRLTVL.

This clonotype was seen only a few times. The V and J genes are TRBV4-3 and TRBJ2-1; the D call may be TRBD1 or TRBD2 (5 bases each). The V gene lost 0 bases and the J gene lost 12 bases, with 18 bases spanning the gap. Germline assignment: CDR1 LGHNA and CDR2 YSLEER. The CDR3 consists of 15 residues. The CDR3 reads CASSQDPAARGAQFF. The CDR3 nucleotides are TGCGCCAGCAGCCAAGATCCGGCTGCCAGAGGGGCGCAGTTCTTC.